What follows are 23 T cell receptor beta chains derived from one specimen sequenced in a study of shared clonotypes between healthy human individuals. Method: immunoSEQ multiplex PCR; TCRdb's copy keeps in-frame clones and lacks some. The sample yields 2 million to 2.5 million clones, about 94% seen once. The sample was naive CD4+ T cells sorted from blood. Subset meaning: CD45RA+ positively selected. All receptors derive from a man aged 18 to 30 in good health.

This clone was seen a handful of times. CDR3 loop: CASSPQGTDTQYF. Written as DNA, the CDR3 is TGTGCCAGCAGCCCACAGGGCACAGATACGCAGTATTTT. The chain carries TRBV5-4 and TRBJ2-3; D possibly corresponds to TRBD1 (5 bases). The CDR3 covers 13 residues. Germline CDR1 and CDR2: SGHNT and YYREEE (reference sequence). V lost 4 bases, J lost 1 base, and 7 bases lay in between.

V usage is TRBV7-9 and J usage is TRBJ2-5; weak D call: TRBD2 (6 bases). This CDR3 is built from 12 residues. CDR1 is SEHNR and CDR2 is FQNEAQ in the germline V gene (reference sequence). The germline V and J ends were trimmed by 8 bases and 3 bases, with 10 bases remaining between them. For the CDR3, the DNA is TGTGCCAGCGTCCGGAGGGAAGAGACCCAGTACTTC. Its protein product is CASVRREETQYF.

CDR3 region: CASSKTGNTGELFF. CDR3 nucleotides: TGTGCCAGCAGCAAGACAGGGAACACCGGGGAGCTGTTTTTT. This sequence joins TRBV7-9 and TRBJ2-2; D is perhaps TRBD1 (6 bases). The CDR3 is made up of 14 amino acids. The V end was cut by 5 bases, the J end by 1 base, with 8 bases between. Germline values: CDR1 SEHNR, CDR2 FQNEAQ (reference sequence).

V is TRBV11-3 and J is TRBJ2-7; D call uncertain. Germline V gives CDR1 SGHNT, CDR2 YENEEA. The CDR3 loop spans 14 amino acids. V dropped 4 bases and J dropped 2 bases, with 12 bases sitting between them. CDR3 sequence (DNA): TGTGCCAGCAGCTCCCACTCCGCACCCTACGAGCAGTACTTC. Protein: CASSSHSAPYEQYF. Based on the CDR3 plus reference TRBV11-3 and TRBJ2-7, the full variable domain is EAGVVQSPRYKIIEKKQPVAFWCNPISGHNTLYWYLQNLGQGPELLIRYENEEAVDDSQLPKDRFSAERLKGVDSTLKIQPAELGDSAVYLCASSSHSAPYEQYFGPGTRLTVT.

This sequence joins TRBV6-1 and TRBJ2-2; D is possibly TRBD2 (6 bases). With 4 bases removed from V and 2 bases from J, the gap between germline ends came to 8 bases. The CDR3 spans 14 residues. CDR1 and CDR2 (germline): MNHNS, SASEGT. The CDR3 is CASSGGLNTGELFF. For the CDR3, the DNA is TGTGCCAGCAGTGGGGGACTCAACACCGGGGAGCTGTTTTTT.

The rearrangement links TRBV11-3 to TRBJ2-3; 7 bases align to TRBD1. Trimming removed 8 bases from V and 9 bases from J; junction bases left unmatched: 11. Germline CDR1 is SGHNT and CDR2 is YENEEA. The CDR3 is 13 residues long. The CDR3 spells CASARGPSQTQYF. The CDR3 DNA reads TGTGCCAGCGCAAGGGGGCCATCACAAACGCAGTATTTT.

This clone occurred a few times. The rearrangement links TRBV29-1 to TRBJ1-1; 8 bases match TRBD1. The CDR3 is 14 amino acids. Losses at the gene ends were 7 bases for V and 4 bases for J; bases not matched to a gene: 11. Germline V gives CDR1 SQVTM, CDR2 ANQGSEA. The CDR3, as DNA: TGCAGCGCAAGACAGGGGTCGGGTGGCACTGAAGCTTTCTTT. Residues: CSARQGSGGTEAFF.

V is TRBV6-6 and J is TRBJ1-6; 7 bases agree with TRBD1. This CDR3 has 14 amino acids. Germline CDR1 MNHNY, CDR2 SVGAGI (reference sequence). With 4 bases clipped from V and 10 bases from J, the junction kept 7 bases outside the gene matches. DNA for the CDR3: TGTGCCAGCAGTTGGGACAGCAACAGATCACCCCTCCACTTT. Translating gives CASSWDSNRSPLHF.

The chain uses TRBV5-8 and TRBJ2-5; D is unresolved. Per germline, CDR1 SGHTS and CDR2 YDEGEE. V lost 2 bases and J lost 1, with 9 bases in between. This CDR3 spans 14 amino acids. The CDR3 nucleotides are TGTGCCAGCAGCTTATATAGGGTCCAAGAGACCCAGTACTTC. This gives the protein CASSLYRVQETQYF.

The V call is TRBV7-2, the J call TRBJ2-2; D is tentatively TRBD1 or TRBD2 (6 bases each). V gave up 4 bases and J gave up 4 bases, with 16 bases separating them. This CDR3 contains 16 residues. The germline V gene has CDR1 SGHTA and CDR2 FQGNSA. CDR3 sequence reads: CASSSWGARSTGELFF. In nucleotides, the CDR3 is TGTGCCAGCAGCTCTTGGGGGGCACGTAGCACCGGGGAGCTGTTTTTT.

The chain combines TRBV7-2 with TRBJ1-6, with D unresolved. The CDR3 covers 14 residues. Germline assignment: CDR1 SGHTA and CDR2 FQGNSA. Trimming removed 5 bases at V and 10 bases at J, with 15 bases between. In DNA, the CDR3 is TGTGCCAGCAGCCTGGTAGTAGCCCGCTCACCCCTCCACTTT. Protein sequence: CASSLVVARSPLHF.

The V and J genes are TRBV25-1 and TRBJ2-7; D uncertain. Germline V gene sequence: CDR1 MGHDK, CDR2 SYGVNS. CDR3 length: 13 residues. V was shortened by 6 bases and J by 0 bases, with 9 bases between the two germline ends. The CDR3 nucleotides are TGTGCCAGCAGAGAAGATGGCTCCTACGAGCAGTACTTC. This codes for CASREDGSYEQYF.

The chain has TRBV5-4 and TRBJ2-5; TRBD1 is a possible D gene (6 bases). This CDR3 is 17 amino acids long. Trimming pared 0 bases from V and 3 bases from J, leaving 18 bases between. Germline CDR1 and CDR2: SGHNT and YYREEE (reference sequence). CDR3 loop: CASSLAGRGRAEETQYF. CDR3 nucleotides: TGTGCCAGCAGCTTGGCAGGCAGGGGCCGCGCGGAAGAGACCCAGTACTTC.

This chain joins TRBV7-3 and TRBJ2-1, with 9 nucleotides matching TRBD2. V lost 5 bases and J lost 6; bases outside the gene matches: 8. Germline CDR1 reads SGHTA; CDR2 reads FQGTGA. This CDR3 contains 15 residues. The CDR3 spells CASSPGLAVGNEQFF. The CDR3 nucleotides read TGTGCCAGCAGCCCGGGACTAGCTGTGGGCAATGAGCAGTTCTTC.

This clone was seen once. This chain joins TRBV2 and TRBJ2-1; D ambiguous. CDR3 length: 13 residues. V was cut by 2 bases and J by 5 bases, with 7 bases left in between. CDR1 SNHLY and CDR2 FYNNEI come from the germline V gene. The CDR3 is CASSEMSDNEQFF. CDR3 nucleotide sequence: TGTGCCAGCAGTGAAATGTCAGACAATGAGCAGTTCTTC.

About this clone itself: In the same sample, other DNA sequences code for this CDR3. The rearrangement links TRBV5-6 to TRBJ2-5, with no clear D. This CDR3 has 11 amino acids. Per the germline V gene, CDR1 is SGHDT and CDR2 is YYEEEE. Trimming took 3 bases from V and 5 from J, leaving 5 bases between them. CDR3 in amino acids: CASSYGETQYF. The DNA of the CDR3 is TGTGCCAGCAGCTATGGGGAGACCCAGTACTTC.

This clone showed up just once. The chain carries TRBV18 and TRBJ2-7, with a weak D call TRBD2 (5 bases). V lost 1 base and J lost 3, with 16 bases in between. The CDR3 loop spans 16 amino acids. The germline CDR1 and CDR2 sequences are KGHSH and LQKENI. The CDR3 sequence is CASSPRIWESVYEQYF. As DNA, the CDR3 is TGTGCCAGCTCACCACGGATCTGGGAGAGCGTCTACGAGCAGTACTTC.

The chain recombines TRBV11-2 with TRBJ1-3, with D possibly TRBD1 on 6 matching bases. There are 17 residues in the CDR3. V lost 0 bases, J lost 2 bases, and 14 bases lay in between. CDR1 is SGHAT and CDR2 is FQNNGV in the germline V gene. CDR3 region: CASSLDLAGAPGNTIYF. In DNA, the CDR3 is TGTGCCAGCAGCTTAGATCTGGCAGGGGCGCCTGGAAACACCATATATTTT.

The V gene is TRBV28, the J gene TRBJ2-7; the match to TRBD2 covers 8 bases. The J segment lost 6 bases and the V segment lost 7 bases, leaving 8 bases of the junction unmatched. The CDR3 is 13 amino acids. Looked up from germline, CDR1 is MDHEN and CDR2 is SYDVKM. CDR3 loop: CASTSGLDREQYF. The CDR3, as DNA: TGTGCCAGCACCTCGGGACTAGATCGCGAGCAGTACTTC. The full variable domain, completed using reference TRBV28 and TRBJ2-7, is DVKVTQSSRYLVKRTGEKVFLECVQDMDHENMFWYRQDPGLGLRLIYFSYDVKMKEKGDIPEGYSVSREKKERFSLILESASTNQTSMYLCASTSGLDREQYFGPGTRLTVT.

This chain connects TRBV5-4 to TRBJ1-3; D uncertain. CDR1 SGHNT and CDR2 YYREEE come from the germline V gene (reference sequence). V lost 1 base and J 4 bases, leaving 9 bases between the germline ends. The CDR3 contains 14 residues. CDR3 in amino acids: CASSLTLGGNTIYF. The CDR3 DNA is TGTGCCAGCAGCTTGACCCTTGGAGGAAACACCATATATTTT.

This chain links TRBV12-5 with TRBJ2-6, with 8 bases identical to TRBD1. The CDR3 contains 15 residues. Unmatched junction bases numbered 7, after V lost 9 bases and J lost 3 bases. The germline V gene has CDR1 LGHNT and CDR2 FRNRAP. The CDR3 spells CARDQGAGGANVLTF. CDR3 nucleotides: TGTGCTAGGGATCAGGGGGCTGGTGGGGCCAACGTCCTGACTTTC.

The genes are TRBV30 and TRBJ1-6, with TRBD1 matching over 10 bases. Losses at the gene ends were 4 bases for V and 4 bases for J; bases not matched to a gene: 10. Looked up from germline, CDR1 is GTSNPN and CDR2 is SVGIG (reference sequence). This CDR3 comprises 17 residues. CDR3 in DNA: TGTGCCTGGACCTTTTCAAGGACAGGGGGGTATAATTCACCCCTCCACTTT. It translates to CAWTFSRTGGYNSPLHF.

To note about this clone: The junction departs from germline at one end; a sequencing error may be responsible. The chain recombines TRBV7-2 with TRBJ2-1, with 9 bases fitting TRBD2. CDR1 is SGHTA and CDR2 is FQGNSA in the germline V gene. The CDR3 length is 14 residues. CDR3 bases: TGTGCCAGCAGATTAGCGGGAGTCTACAATGAGCAGTTCTTC. Protein product: CASRLAGVYNEQFF.